The rows below give T cell receptor beta chains drawn from one sample of a study of T cell responses to AZD1222 COVID-19 vaccine. The protocol was immunoSEQ multiplex PCR, while the TCRdb copy is restricted to in-frame clones and leaves out a portion. Among roughly 96,000 clones, roughly 88% were seen once, and the ten largest hold approximately 24%. The source was peripheral blood, collected on day 0 of AZD1222 vaccination. These receptors came from an adult in good health. The conserved cysteine and the conserved F or W are not part of the CDR3 here.

>TRBV6-4
ASEREGPADTQY
>TRBV14
ASSPGVGNYEQY
>TRBV5-1
ASSLEFAGGSYNEQF
>TRBV5-1
ASSYGEYGETQY
>TRBV3-1/TRBV3-2
ASSQRDSFYNEQF
>TRBV30
AWSFGTQWHYGYT
>TRBV7-2
ASRRQGYEQY
>TRBV10-3
AISSSGNTKNIQY
>TRBV5-4
ASSLIAGTYEQY
>TRBV19
ASSTGQGAEAF
>TRBV9
ASSVDIYTEAF
>TRBV7-2
ASSYLAGVGRETQY
>TRBV27
ASSSPLLSGANVLT
>TRBV7-3
ASSLQGRRTGELF
>TRBV7-2
ASSLAARSPSEQY
>TRBV30
AWDRGIDQPQH
>TRBV19
ASKDRTGSGNTIY
>TRBV6-2/TRBV6-3
ASSLAGDGDTQY
>TRBV11-2
ASNKIMGANTGELF
>TRBV6-2/TRBV6-3
ASRYGTAYGYT
>TRBV11-2
ASSLLAGSYNEQF
>TRBV5-6
ASSLRRYETQY
>TRBV19
ASSPRTGGTDTQY
>TRBV19
ASSRQSTDTQY
>TRBV29-1
SANRNMNTEAF
>TRBV27
ASSLLGQSNTEAF
>TRBV7-2
ASSSDSPWGAF
>TRBV10-3
AISDPGSPLH
>TRBV5-1
ASSSLGGGNTEAF